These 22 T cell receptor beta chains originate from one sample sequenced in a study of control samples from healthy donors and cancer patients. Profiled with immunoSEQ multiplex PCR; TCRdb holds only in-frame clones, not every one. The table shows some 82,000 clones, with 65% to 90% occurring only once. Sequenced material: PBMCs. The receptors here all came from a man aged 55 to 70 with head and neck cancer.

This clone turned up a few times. The CDR3 sequence is CATSRDRGILSYEQYF. Here the CDR3 DNA reads TGTGCCACCAGCAGAGATCGAGGGATACTATCATACGAGCAGTACTTC. The chain joins TRBV15 to TRBJ2-7; D may be TRBD2 (5 bases). Trimming stripped 0 bases from V and 4 bases from J, with 16 bases between. The CDR3 loop spans 16 amino acids. CDR1 is LNHNV and CDR2 is YYDKDF in the germline V gene (reference sequence).

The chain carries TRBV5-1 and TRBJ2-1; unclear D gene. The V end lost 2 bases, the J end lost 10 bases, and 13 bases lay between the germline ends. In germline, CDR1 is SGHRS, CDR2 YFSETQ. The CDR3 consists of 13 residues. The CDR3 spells CASSFNGPREQFF. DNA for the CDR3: TGCGCCAGCAGCTTTAATGGACCTCGGGAGCAGTTCTTC.

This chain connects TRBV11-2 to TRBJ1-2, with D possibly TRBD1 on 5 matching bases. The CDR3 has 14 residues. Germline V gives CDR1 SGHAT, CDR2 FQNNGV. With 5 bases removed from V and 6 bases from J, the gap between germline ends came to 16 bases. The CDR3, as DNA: TGTGCCAGCAGCCCTGACAGACTTAAAAATGGCTACACCTTC. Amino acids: CASSPDRLKNGYTF.

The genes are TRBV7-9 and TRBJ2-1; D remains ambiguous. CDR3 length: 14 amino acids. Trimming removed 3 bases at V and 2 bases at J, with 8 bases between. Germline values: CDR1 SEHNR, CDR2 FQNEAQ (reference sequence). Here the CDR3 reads CASSFGSPYNEQFF. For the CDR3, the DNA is TGTGCCAGCAGCTTTGGCAGTCCCTACAATGAGCAGTTCTTC. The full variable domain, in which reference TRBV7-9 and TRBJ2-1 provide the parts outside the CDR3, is DTGVSQNPRHKITKRGQNVTFRCDPISEHNRLYWYRQTLGQGPEFLTYFQNEAQLEKSRLLSDRFSAERPKGSFSTLEIQRTEQGDSAMYLCASSFGSPYNEQFFGPGTRLTVL.

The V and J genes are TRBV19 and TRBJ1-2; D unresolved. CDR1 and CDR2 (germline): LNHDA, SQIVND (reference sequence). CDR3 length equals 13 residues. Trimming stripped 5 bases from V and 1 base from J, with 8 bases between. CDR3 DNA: TGTGCCAGTAGTCCGCAGAGTAACTATGGCTACACCTTC. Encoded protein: CASSPQSNYGYTF.

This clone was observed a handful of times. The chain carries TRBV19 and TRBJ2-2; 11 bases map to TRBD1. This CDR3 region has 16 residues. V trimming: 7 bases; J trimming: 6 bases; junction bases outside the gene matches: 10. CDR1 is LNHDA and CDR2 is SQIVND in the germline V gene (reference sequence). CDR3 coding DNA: TGTGCCAGTACCCGATGGACAGGGGGCGCTCCCGGGGAGCTGTTTTTT. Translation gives CASTRWTGGAPGELFF.

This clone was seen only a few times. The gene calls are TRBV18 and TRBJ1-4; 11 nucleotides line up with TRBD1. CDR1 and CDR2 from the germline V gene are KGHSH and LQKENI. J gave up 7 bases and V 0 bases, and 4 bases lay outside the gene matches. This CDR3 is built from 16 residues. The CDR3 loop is CASSPPGDRGSEKLFF. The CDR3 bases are TGTGCCAGCTCACCACCGGGGGACAGGGGGTCTGAAAAACTGTTTTTT. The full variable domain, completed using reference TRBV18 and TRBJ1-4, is NAGVMQNPRHLVRRRGQEARLRCSPMKGHSHVYWYRQLPEEGLKFMVYLQKENIIDESGMPKERFSAEFPKEGPSILRIQQVVRGDSAAYFCASSPPGDRGSEKLFFGSGTQLSVL.

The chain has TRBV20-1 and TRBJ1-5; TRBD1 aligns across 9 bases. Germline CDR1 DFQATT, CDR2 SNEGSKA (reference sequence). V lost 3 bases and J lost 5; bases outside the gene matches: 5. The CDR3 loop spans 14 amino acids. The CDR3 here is CSASVGQGYQPQHF. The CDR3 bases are TGCAGTGCTAGTGTGGGACAGGGTTATCAGCCCCAGCATTTT.

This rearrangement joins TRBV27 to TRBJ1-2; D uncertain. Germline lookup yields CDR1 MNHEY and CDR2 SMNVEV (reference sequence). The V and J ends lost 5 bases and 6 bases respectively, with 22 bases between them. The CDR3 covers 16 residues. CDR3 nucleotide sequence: TGTGCCAGCAGTCAACTTGGCCCCAACGGGAGAAATGGCTACACCTTC. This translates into CASSQLGPNGRNGYTF.

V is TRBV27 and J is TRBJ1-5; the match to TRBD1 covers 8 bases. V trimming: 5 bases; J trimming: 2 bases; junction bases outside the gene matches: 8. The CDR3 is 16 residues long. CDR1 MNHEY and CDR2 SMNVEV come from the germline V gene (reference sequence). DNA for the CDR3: TGTGCCAGCAGTACCGCAGGGGGCCTGGGCAATCAGCCCCAGCATTTT. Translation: CASSTAGGLGNQPQHF.

The CDR3 DNA sequence: TGTGCCAGCTCCCGGGACTTGAGCACAGATACGCAGTATTTT. Translation gives CASSRDLSTDTQYF. This chain joins TRBV7-2 and TRBJ2-3; TRBD2 might be the D (6 bases). There are 14 residues in the CDR3. Germline V gene sequence: CDR1 SGHTA, CDR2 FQGNSA. V lost 8 bases, J lost 0 bases, and 12 bases lay in between.

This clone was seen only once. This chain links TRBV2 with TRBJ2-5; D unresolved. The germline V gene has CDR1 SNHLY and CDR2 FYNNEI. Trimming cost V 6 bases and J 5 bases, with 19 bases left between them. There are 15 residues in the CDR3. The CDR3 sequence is CASSARPFMVETQYF. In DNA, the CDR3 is TGTGCCAGCAGCGCAAGACCATTTATGGTGGAGACCCAGTACTTC. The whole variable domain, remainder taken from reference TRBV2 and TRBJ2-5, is EPEVTQTPSHQVTQMGQEVILRCVPISNHLYFYWYRQILGQKVEFLVSFYNNEISEKSEIFDDQFSVERPDGSNFTLKIRSTKLEDSAMYFCASSARPFMVETQYFGPGTRLLVL.

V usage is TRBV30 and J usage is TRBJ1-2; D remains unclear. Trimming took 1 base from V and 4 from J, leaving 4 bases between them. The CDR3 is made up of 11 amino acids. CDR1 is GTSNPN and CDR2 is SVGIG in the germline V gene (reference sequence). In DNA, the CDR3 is TGTGCCTGGAGTGGCAGCTATGGCTACACCTTC. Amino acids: CAWSGSYGYTF. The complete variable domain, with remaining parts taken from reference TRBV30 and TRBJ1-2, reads SQTIHQWPATLVQPVGSPLSLECTVEGTSNPNLYWYRQAAGRGLQLLFYSVGIGQISSEVPQNLSASRPQDRQFILSSKKLLLSDSGFYLCAWSGSYGYTFGSGTRLTVV.

In DNA, the CDR3 is TGTGCCAGCAGTTCGGGACTAGCGGACCAAGAGACCCAGTACTTC. This encodes CASSSGLADQETQYF. The V and J genes are TRBV27 and TRBJ2-5; 11 nucleotides match TRBD2. Germline V gives CDR1 MNHEY, CDR2 SMNVEV (reference sequence). The CDR3 runs to 15 residues. J was trimmed by 0 bases and V by 4 bases; bases with no gene match: 1.

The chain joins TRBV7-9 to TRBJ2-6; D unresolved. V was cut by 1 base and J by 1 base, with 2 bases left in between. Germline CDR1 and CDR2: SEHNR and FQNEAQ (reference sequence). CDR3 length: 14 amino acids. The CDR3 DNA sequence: TGTGCCAGCAGCTTAGGGTCTGGGGCCAACGTCCTGACTTTC. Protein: CASSLGSGANVLTF.

The CDR3: CASSFRDYRTDTQYF. The CDR3 DNA sequence: TGTGCCAGCAGCTTCCGGGACTACCGCACAGATACGCAGTATTTT. The chain employs TRBV11-3 and TRBJ2-3, with 7 bases aligning to TRBD2. CDR1 and CDR2 from the germline V gene are SGHNT and YENEEA. The CDR3 extends over 15 amino acids. Trimming at V came to 3 bases and at J to 1 base, leaving 4 bases not matched to a gene.

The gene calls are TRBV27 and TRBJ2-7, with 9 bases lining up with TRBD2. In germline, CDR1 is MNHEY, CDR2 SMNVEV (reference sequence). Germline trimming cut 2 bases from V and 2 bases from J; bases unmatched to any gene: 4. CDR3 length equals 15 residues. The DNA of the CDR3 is TGTGCCAGCAGTTTAAGGGCGGGAGGGCCCTACGAGCAGTACTTC. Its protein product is CASSLRAGGPYEQYF.

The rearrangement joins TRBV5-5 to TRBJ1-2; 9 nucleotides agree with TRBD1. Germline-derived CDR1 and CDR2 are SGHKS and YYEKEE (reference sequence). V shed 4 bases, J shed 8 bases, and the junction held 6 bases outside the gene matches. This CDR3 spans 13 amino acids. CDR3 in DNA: TGTGCCAGCAGCATGGGGACAGGGAGAGGCTACACCTTC. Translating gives CASSMGTGRGYTF. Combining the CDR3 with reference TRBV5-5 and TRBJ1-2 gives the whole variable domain DAGVTQSPTHLIKTRGQQVTLRCSPISGHKSVSWYQQVLGQGPQFIFQYYEKEERGRGNFPDRFSARQFPNYSSELNVNALLLGDSALYLCASSMGTGRGYTFGSGTRLTVV.

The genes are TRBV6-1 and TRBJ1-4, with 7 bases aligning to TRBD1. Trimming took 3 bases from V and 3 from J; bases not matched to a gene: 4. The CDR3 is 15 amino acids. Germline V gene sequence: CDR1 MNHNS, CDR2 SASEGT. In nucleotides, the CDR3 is TGTGCCAGCAGTGATCCTGGGACAGCTAATGAAAAACTGTTTTTT. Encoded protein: CASSDPGTANEKLFF.

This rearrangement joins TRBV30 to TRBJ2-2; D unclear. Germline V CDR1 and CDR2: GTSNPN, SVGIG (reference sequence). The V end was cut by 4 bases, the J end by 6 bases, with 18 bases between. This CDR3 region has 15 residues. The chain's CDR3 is CAWKLLGSMAGELFF. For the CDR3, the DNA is TGTGCCTGGAAACTGCTGGGGTCGATGGCCGGGGAGCTGTTTTTT.

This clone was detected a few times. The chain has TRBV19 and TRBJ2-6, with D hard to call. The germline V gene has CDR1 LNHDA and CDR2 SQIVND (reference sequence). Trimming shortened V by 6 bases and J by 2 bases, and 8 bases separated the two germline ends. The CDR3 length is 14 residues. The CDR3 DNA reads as TGTGCCAGTAGAGAGACGGCTGGGGCCAACGTCCTGACTTTC. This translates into CASRETAGANVLTF.

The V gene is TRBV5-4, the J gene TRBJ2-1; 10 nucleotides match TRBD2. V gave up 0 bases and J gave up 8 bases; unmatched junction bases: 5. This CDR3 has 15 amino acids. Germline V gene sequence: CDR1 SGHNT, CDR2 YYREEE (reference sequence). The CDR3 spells CASSLADLAGDEQFF. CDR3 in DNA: TGTGCCAGCAGCTTGGCCGACCTAGCGGGAGATGAGCAGTTCTTC.